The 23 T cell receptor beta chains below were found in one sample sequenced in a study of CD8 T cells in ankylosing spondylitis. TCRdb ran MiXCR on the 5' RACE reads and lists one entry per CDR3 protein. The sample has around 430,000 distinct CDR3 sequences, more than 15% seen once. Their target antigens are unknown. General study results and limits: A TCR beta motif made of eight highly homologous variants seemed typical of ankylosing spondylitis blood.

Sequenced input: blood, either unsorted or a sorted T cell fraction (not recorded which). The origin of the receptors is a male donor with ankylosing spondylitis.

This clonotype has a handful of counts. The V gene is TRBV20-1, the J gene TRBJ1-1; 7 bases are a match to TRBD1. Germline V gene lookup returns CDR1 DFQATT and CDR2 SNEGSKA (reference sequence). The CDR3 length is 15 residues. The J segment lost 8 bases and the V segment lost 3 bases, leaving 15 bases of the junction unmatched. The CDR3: CSARSRNRGYYEAFF. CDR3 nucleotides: TGCAGTGCTAGGAGCCGGAACAGGGGATATTACGAAGCTTTCTTT.

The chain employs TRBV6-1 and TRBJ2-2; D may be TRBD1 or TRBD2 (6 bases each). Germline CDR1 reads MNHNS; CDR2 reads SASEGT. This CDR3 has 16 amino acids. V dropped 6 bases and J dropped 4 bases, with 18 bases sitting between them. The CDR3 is CASSQRRGIGTGELFF. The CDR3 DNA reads TGTGCCAGCAGCCAAAGGAGGGGGATAGGCACCGGGGAGCTGTTTTTT.

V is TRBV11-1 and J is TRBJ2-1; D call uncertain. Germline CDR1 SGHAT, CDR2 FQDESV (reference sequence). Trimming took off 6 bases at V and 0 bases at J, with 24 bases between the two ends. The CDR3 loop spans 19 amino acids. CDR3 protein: CASSSRARRQTTSYNEQFF. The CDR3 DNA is TGTGCCAGCAGTTCCCGTGCCCGTCGGCAGACCACCTCCTACAATGAGCAGTTCTTC.

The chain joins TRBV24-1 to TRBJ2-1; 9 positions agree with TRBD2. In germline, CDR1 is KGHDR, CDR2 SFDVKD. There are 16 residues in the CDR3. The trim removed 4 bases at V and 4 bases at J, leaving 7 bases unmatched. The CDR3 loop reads CATSDASGGPYNEQFF. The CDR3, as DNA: TGTGCCACCAGTGACGCCAGCGGGGGGCCGTACAATGAGCAGTTCTTC.

The CDR3 spells CSASKGTAYNEQFF. The CDR3 DNA reads as TGCAGCGCCTCCAAGGGGACAGCCTACAATGAGCAGTTCTTC. The chain recombines TRBV29-1 with TRBJ2-1, with 7 nucleotides matching TRBD1. V lost 7 bases to trimming and J lost 2 bases; unmatched junction nucleotides: 8. Germline CDR1 and CDR2: SQVTM and ANQGSEA. The CDR3 extends over 14 amino acids.

The CDR3 DNA sequence: TGTGCCAGCAAGAAAACGAGCGGGGCCTACGAGCAGTACTTC. Protein sequence: CASKKTSGAYEQYF. The rearrangement joins TRBV2 to TRBJ2-7; TRBD2 matches at 7 bases. CDR3 length: 14 amino acids. Germline trimming cut 7 bases from V and 2 bases from J; bases unmatched to any gene: 8. Looked up from germline, CDR1 is SNHLY and CDR2 is FYNNEI.

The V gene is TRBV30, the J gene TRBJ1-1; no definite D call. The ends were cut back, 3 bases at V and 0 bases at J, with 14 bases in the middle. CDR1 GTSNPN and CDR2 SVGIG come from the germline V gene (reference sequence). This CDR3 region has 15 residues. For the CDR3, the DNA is TGTGCCTGGAGCGTGGAGAACAGATTGAACACTGAAGCTTTCTTT. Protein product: CAWSVENRLNTEAFF.

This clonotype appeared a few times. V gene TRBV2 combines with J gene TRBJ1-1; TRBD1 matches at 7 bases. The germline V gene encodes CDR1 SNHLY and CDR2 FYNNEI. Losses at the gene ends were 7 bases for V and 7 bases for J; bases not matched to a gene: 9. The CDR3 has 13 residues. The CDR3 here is CASTITGAGEAFF. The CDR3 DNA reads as TGTGCCAGCACCATAACAGGGGCTGGTGAAGCTTTCTTT.

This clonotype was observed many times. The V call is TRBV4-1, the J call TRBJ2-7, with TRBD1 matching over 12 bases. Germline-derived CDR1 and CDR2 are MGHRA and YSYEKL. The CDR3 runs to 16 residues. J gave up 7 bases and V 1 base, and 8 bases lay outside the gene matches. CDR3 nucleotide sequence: TGCGCCAGCAGCCAAGGTCGAGGGACAGGGGGCTGGGAGCAGTACTTC. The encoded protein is CASSQGRGTGGWEQYF.

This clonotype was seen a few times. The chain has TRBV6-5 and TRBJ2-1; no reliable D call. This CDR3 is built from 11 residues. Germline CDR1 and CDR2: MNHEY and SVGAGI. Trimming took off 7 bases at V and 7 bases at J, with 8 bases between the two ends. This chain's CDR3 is CASTGENEQFF. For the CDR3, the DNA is TGTGCCAGCACAGGAGAGAATGAGCAGTTCTTC.

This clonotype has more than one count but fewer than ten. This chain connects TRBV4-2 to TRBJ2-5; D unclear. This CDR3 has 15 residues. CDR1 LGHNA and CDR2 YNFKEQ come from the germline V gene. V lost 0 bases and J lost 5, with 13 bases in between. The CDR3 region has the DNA TGTGCCAGCAGCCAAGAGTTGCCCCTGGGGGAGACCCAGTACTTC. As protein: CASSQELPLGETQYF.

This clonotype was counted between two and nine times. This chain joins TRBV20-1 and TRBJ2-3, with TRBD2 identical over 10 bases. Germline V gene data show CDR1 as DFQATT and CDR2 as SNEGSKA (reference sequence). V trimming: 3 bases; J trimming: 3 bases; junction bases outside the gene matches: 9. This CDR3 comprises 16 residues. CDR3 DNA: TGCAGTGCTAGCTTCCTAGCGGGAGTTCTAACAGATACGCAGTATTTT. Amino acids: CSASFLAGVLTDTQYF.

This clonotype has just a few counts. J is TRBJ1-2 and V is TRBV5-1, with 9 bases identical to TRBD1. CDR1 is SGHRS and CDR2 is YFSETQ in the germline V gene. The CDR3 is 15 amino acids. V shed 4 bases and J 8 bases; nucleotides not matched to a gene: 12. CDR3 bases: TGCGCCAGCAGCAAAACCGGGACAGGGATAGGAGGCTACACCTTC. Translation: CASSKTGTGIGGYTF.

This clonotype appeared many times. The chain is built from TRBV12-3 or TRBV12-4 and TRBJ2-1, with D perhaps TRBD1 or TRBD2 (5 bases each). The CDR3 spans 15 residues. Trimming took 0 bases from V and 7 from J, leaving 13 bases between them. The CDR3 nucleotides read TGTGCCAGCAGTTTAGCGTCTAGGGACCCGAATGAGCAGTTCTTC. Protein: CASSLASRDPNEQFF.

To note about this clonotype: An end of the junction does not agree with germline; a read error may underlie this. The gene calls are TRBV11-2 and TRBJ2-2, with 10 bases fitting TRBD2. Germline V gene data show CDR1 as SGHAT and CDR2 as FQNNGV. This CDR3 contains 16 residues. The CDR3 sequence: CASSSPSGRRPGDLFF. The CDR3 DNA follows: TGTGCCAGCAGCTCACCTAGCGGGAGACGTCCCGGGGATCTGTTTTTT.

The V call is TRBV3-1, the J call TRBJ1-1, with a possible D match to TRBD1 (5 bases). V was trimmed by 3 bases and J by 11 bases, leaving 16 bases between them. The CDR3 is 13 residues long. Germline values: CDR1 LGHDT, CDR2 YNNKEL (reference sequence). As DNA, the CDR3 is TGTGCCAGCAGCCAGAGAGACAGCCAAGGGGCTTTCTTT. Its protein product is CASSQRDSQGAFF.

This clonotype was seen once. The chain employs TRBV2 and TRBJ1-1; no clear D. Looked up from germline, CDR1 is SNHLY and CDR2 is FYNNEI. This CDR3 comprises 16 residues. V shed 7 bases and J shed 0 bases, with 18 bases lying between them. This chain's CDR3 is CASKKIETGVNTEAFF. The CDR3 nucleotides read TGTGCCAGCAAGAAGATAGAAACGGGAGTGAACACTGAAGCTTTCTTT.

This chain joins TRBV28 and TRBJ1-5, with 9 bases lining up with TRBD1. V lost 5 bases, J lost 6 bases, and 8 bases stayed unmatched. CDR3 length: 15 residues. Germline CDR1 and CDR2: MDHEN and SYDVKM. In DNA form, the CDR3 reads TGTGCCAGCAGTCTTCGAGACAGGGGGGTTCAGCCCCAGCATTTT. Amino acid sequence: CASSLRDRGVQPQHF.

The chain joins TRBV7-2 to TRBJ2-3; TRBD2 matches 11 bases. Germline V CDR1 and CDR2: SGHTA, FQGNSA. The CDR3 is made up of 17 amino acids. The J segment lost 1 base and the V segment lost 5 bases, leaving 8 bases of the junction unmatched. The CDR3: CASSRSSGRQGTDTQYF. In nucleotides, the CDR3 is TGTGCCAGCAGCCGTTCTAGCGGGAGGCAGGGCACAGATACGCAGTATTTT.

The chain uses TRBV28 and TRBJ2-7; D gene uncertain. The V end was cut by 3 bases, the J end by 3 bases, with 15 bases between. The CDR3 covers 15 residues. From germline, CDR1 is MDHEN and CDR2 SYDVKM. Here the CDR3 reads CASSFILGLGYEQYF. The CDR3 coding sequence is TGTGCCAGCAGTTTTATCCTGGGCCTTGGCTACGAGCAGTACTTC.

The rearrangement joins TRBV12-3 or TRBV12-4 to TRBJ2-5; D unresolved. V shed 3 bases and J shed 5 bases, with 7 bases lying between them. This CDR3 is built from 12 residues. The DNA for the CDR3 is TGTGCCAGCAGTTTCGGGTGGGAGACCCAGTACTTC. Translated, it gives CASSFGWETQYF.

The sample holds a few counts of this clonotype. CDR3 amino acids: CASSRQGLPEAFF. The CDR3 coding sequence is TGTGCCAGCAGTCGGCAGGGCCTACCTGAAGCTTTCTTT. The chain joins TRBV7-9 to TRBJ1-1; a possible D gene is TRBD1 (5 bases). This CDR3 has 13 residues. Germline lookup yields CDR1 SEHNR and CDR2 FQNEAQ (reference sequence). Trimming left V 6 bases short and J 6 bases short, with 14 bases between.

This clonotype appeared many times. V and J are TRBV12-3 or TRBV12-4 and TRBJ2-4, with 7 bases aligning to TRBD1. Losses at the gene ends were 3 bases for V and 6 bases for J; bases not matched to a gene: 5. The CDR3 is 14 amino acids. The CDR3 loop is CASSFDRAINIQYF. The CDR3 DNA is TGTGCCAGCAGTTTTGACAGGGCGATAAACATTCAGTACTTC.